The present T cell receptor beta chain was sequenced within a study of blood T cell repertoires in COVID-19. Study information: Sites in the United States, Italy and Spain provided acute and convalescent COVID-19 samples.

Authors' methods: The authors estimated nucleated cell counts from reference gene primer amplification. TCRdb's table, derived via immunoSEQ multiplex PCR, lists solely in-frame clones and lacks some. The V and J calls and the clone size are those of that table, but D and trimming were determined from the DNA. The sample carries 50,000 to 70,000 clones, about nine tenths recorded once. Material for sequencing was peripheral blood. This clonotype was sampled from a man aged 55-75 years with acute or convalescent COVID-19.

The CDR3 DNA follows: TGCGCCAGCAGCCAATCAGGGGTCATTAGGGAAAGGTTCTTC. Encoded protein: CASSQSGVIRERFF. This chain joins TRBV4-1 and TRBJ2-1, with D perhaps TRBD1 (6 bases). CDR1 is MGHRA and CDR2 is YSYEKL in the germline V gene. The V end was cut by 2 bases, the J end by 15 bases, with 20 bases between. This CDR3 is built from 14 residues.